This T cell receptor (beta chain) was sequenced in a study of cytomegalovirus exposure and HLA in healthy donors. The study, taken as a whole, reports: With high specificity and sensitivity, the classifier reportedly diagnosed cytomegalovirus status. After further analysis at a later stage, some 15,000 TCR beta sequences were associated with HLA alleles at 0.05 false discovery rate.

Of note for this clone: Its antigen is undetermined.

Germline CDR1 is SNHLY and CDR2 is FYNNEI. The V end lost 8 bases, the J end lost 1 base, and 14 bases lay between the germline ends. CDR3 length: 14 residues. The PCR had 60 Vbeta and 13 Jbeta primers. Profiled with immunoSEQ multiplex PCR; TCRdb holds only in-frame clones, not every one. The repertoire includes about 130,000 clones, 74% of them detected once, and about 6% sits in the top ten. Donors in the study were healthy people who gave bone marrow. The specimen sequenced was PBMCs. The TCR sequence derives from a woman aged 45 to 65 in good health and CMV-seropositive. The rearrangement joins TRBV2 to TRBJ1-2; D may be TRBD1 (5 bases). Here the CDR3 reads CASEQERDNYGYTF. CDR3 nucleotides: TGTGCCAGCGAACAGGAGAGAGATAACTATGGCTACACCTTC.